Given below is one T cell receptor beta chain in context. Its antigen is undetermined. The sample belongs to a study of OX40 agonist ivuxolimab in advanced cancers. Study at large: With ivuxolimab, an agonistic anti-OX40 (CD134) antibody, patients were treated. From about 23 to 85 years was the age range, with a mean of about 54 years, and over 80% were male. Patients with prior anti-PD-1, anti-PD-L1 or anti-CTLA-4 therapy were eligible; about 40% had some.

Germline CDR1 SGHDT, CDR2 YYEEEE. The CDR3 extends over 17 amino acids. V shed 0 bases and J 3 bases; nucleotides not matched to a gene: 8. Clones were sequenced by immunoSEQ multiplex PCR, and TCRdb holds only the in-frame ones, with some missing. The data hold roughly 74,000 clones, with 84% observed a single time. Overall study results and limits: CD8+ T cells showed, on average, more clonal expansion than CD4+ cells.

Source: CD4+ or CD8+ T cells sorted from blood, taken in a trial of the OX40 agonist ivuxolimab. This TCR came from an adult with an advanced solid tumor such as melanoma, head and neck, liver or kidney cancer. The V and J genes are TRBV5-6 and TRBJ2-2, with 7 bases matching TRBD2. The CDR3 DNA reads as TGTGCCAGCAGCTTGGATTGGGGAGGGCCGTACACCGGGGAGCTGTTTTTT. Translating it yields CASSLDWGGPYTGELFF.